The 25 T cell receptor beta chains given below trace back to one sample, sequenced in a study of blood T cell repertoires in COVID-19. Sequencing was performed with immunoSEQ multiplex PCR; in TCRdb, only in-frame clones are kept and a portion is missing. Of about 190,000 clones detected, around 80% appear once; the ten largest clones hold around an eighth. Source material: peripheral blood. The receptors were sampled from a woman between 50 and 59 years old with acute or convalescent COVID-19.

This clone was observed a handful of times. The V and J genes are TRBV29-1 and TRBJ1-1; 8 bases align to TRBD1. Germline CDR1 and CDR2: SQVTM and ANQGSEA. This CDR3 comprises 13 residues. The V gene end was trimmed by 6 bases and the J gene end by 4 bases; junction bases not matched to a gene: 7. Here the CDR3 DNA reads TGCAGCGTCCAGGGGGCGAGTGGCACTGAAGCTTTCTTT. Translating gives CSVQGASGTEAFF.

The chain employs TRBV3-1 (or the pseudogene TRBV3-2) and TRBJ2-3; 7 bases map to TRBD2. Unmatched junction bases numbered 8, after V lost 1 base and J lost 4 bases. Per germline, CDR1 LGHDT and CDR2 YNNKEL (reference sequence). The CDR3 covers 16 residues. Written as DNA, the CDR3 is TGTGCCAGCAGCCAAGCGGGACTACAAGTGGCAGATACGCAGTATTTT. It specifies CASSQAGLQVADTQYF.

V usage is TRBV20-1 and J usage is TRBJ1-1; tentative D call: TRBD1 (6 bases). This CDR3 is 11 amino acids long. Germline CDR1 DFQATT, CDR2 SNEGSKA (reference sequence). The CDR3 DNA follows: TGCGGTTTACAGGGTGACCCTGAAGCTTTCTTT. Protein: CGLQGDPEAFF.

The rearrangement links TRBV7-9 to TRBJ1-3; 8 nucleotides line up with TRBD1. The J segment lost 2 bases and the V segment lost 2 bases, leaving 2 bases of the junction unmatched. There are 15 residues in the CDR3. The germline CDR1 and CDR2 sequences are SEHNR and FQNEAQ (reference sequence). CDR3 loop: CASSLQGATGNTIYF. Written as DNA, the CDR3 is TGTGCCAGCAGCTTACAGGGGGCGACTGGAAACACCATATATTTT.

This chain's CDR3 is CASSTGGNQPQHF. The CDR3 region has the DNA TGCGCCAGCAGCACTGGGGGGAATCAGCCCCAGCATTTT. The genes are TRBV5-1 and TRBJ1-5; D might be TRBD1 (5 bases). The CDR3 is made up of 13 amino acids. Trimming removed 4 bases at V and 4 bases at J, with 9 bases between. Germline V CDR1 and CDR2: SGHRS, YFSETQ.

The chain's CDR3 is CASSDRVYEQYF. CDR3 coding DNA: TGTGCCAGCAGTGACCGGGTCTACGAGCAGTACTTC. The V call is TRBV28, the J call TRBJ2-7; D not resolved. Germline lookup yields CDR1 MDHEN and CDR2 SYDVKM. The CDR3 consists of 12 residues. V was pared by 5 bases and J by 3 bases, with 8 bases between.

The V call is TRBV5-4, the J call TRBJ2-7, with TRBD1 matching 12 bases. The germline gives CDR1 SGHNT, CDR2 YYREEE (reference sequence). The CDR3 consists of 13 residues. With V trimmed by 10 bases and J by 6 bases, 8 bases remained unmatched. CDR3 in DNA: TGTGCCGGAACTAGGGACAGGGGGCGCGAGCAGTACTTC. This sequence encodes CAGTRDRGREQYF.

The sample holds a few counts of this clone. This chain connects TRBV28 to TRBJ1-4; 8 bases fit TRBD1. Unmatched junction bases numbered 8, after V lost 6 bases and J lost 5 bases. CDR1 MDHEN and CDR2 SYDVKM come from the germline V gene. CDR3 length: 15 residues. The DNA for the CDR3 is TGTGCCAGCAGCACTCGCCAGGGGGCAAATGAAAAACTGTTTTTT. This gives the protein CASSTRQGANEKLFF.

CDR3 protein: CASSVAEGFYEQYF. In DNA, the CDR3 is TGTGCCAGCAGCGTAGCGGAGGGTTTCTACGAGCAGTACTTC. The rearrangement uses TRBV9 and TRBJ2-7; a weak D match, TRBD2 (6 bases). V gave up 0 bases and J gave up 3 bases, with 10 bases separating them. The CDR3 has 14 amino acids. Germline CDR1 is SGDLS and CDR2 is YYNGEE. Drawing the rest from reference TRBV9 and TRBJ2-7, the complete variable domain is DSGVTQTPKHLITATGQRVTLRCSPRSGDLSVYWYQQSLDQGLQFLIQYYNGEERAKGNILERFSAQQFPDLHSELNLSSLELGDSALYFCASSVAEGFYEQYFGPGTRLTVT.

This clone has more than one count but fewer than ten. The V gene is TRBV12-3 or TRBV12-4, the J gene TRBJ1-2; TRBD1 is a possible D gene (5 bases). The V end was cut by 4 bases, the J end by 6 bases, with 6 bases between. The CDR3 covers 11 residues. CDR3 region: CASSYRNGYTF. The CDR3 DNA follows: TGTGCCAGCAGTTACAGGAATGGCTACACCTTC.

The chain is built from TRBV28 and TRBJ1-4, with 8 bases aligning to TRBD1. The V gene's germline CDR1 is MDHEN and CDR2 SYDVKM. The CDR3 covers 14 residues. Trimming took 8 bases from V and 5 from J; bases not matched to a gene: 7. Written as DNA, the CDR3 is TGTGCCAGCGGGAGGACAGGGAAAAATGAAAAACTGTTTTTT. Translating it yields CASGRTGKNEKLFF.

In its sample, this clone was seen a few times. This rearrangement joins TRBV25-1 to TRBJ2-7; 7 bases fit TRBD1. The CDR3 is made up of 14 amino acids. Per the germline V gene, CDR1 is MGHDK and CDR2 is SYGVNS. The ends lost 5 bases at V and 2 bases at J; junction bases unmatched: 6. CDR3 DNA: TGTGCCAGCAGTTTAGGGGGCCCGACCTACGAGCAGTACTTC. Residues: CASSLGGPTYEQYF.

The V and J genes are TRBV9 and TRBJ1-6, with no clear D. Germline-derived CDR1 and CDR2 are SGDLS and YYNGEE. This CDR3 spans 14 amino acids. V shed 0 bases and J shed 2 bases, with 3 bases lying between them. The CDR3 reads CASSVVAYNSPLHF. The DNA of the CDR3 is TGTGCCAGCAGCGTAGTAGCCTATAATTCACCCCTCCACTTT. Together with reference TRBV9 and TRBJ1-6, the CDR3 gives the full variable domain: DSGVTQTPKHLITATGQRVTLRCSPRSGDLSVYWYQQSLDQGLQFLIQYYNGEERAKGNILERFSAQQFPDLHSELNLSSLELGDSALYFCASSVVAYNSPLHFGNGTRLTVT.

This sequence joins TRBV3-1 (or the pseudogene TRBV3-2) and TRBJ1-4; no clear D. The germline CDR1 and CDR2 sequences are LGHDT and YNNKEL (reference sequence). The germline V and J ends were trimmed by 1 base and 7 bases, with 4 bases remaining between them. The CDR3 has 12 residues. CDR3 coding DNA: TGTGCCAGCAGCCAAGGGCTTGAAAAACTGTTTTTT. This translates into CASSQGLEKLFF.

This clone occurred a few times. The CDR3 is CASSSRSARHTEAFF. The DNA of the CDR3 is TGTGCCAGCAGCTCCCGATCGGCTAGGCACACTGAAGCTTTCTTT. This chain uses TRBV13 with TRBJ1-1; D not resolved. The CDR3 extends over 15 amino acids. Germline CDR1 reads PRHDT; CDR2 reads FYEKMQ (reference sequence). Trimming took off 4 bases at V and 3 bases at J, with 15 bases between the two ends.

With regard to this clone: Germline and junction disagree at one end, which may indicate a read error. The chain joins TRBV7-7 to TRBJ2-7; 7 bases agree with TRBD2. This CDR3 has 14 residues. Germline values: CDR1 SSHAT, CDR2 FNYEAQ (reference sequence). CDR3 sequence reads: CASSSGGPPNEQYF. CDR3 sequence (DNA): TGTGCTAGCAGCTCGGGAGGACCCCCAAACGAGCAGTACTTC.

The rearrangement links TRBV6-2 or TRBV6-3 to TRBJ2-1; tentative D call: TRBD2 (5 bases). This CDR3 is built from 12 residues. The germline V and J ends were trimmed by 6 bases and 11 bases, with 14 bases remaining between them. Germline-derived CDR1 and CDR2 are MNHEY and SVGEGT. The CDR3 is CASSPTREKQFF. The CDR3 DNA reads TGTGCCAGCAGCCCGACCCGGGAAAAGCAGTTCTTC.

CDR3 sequence (DNA): TGTGCCATCCGGAAGGGGACTAGCGGAAACACCGGGGAGCTGTTTTTT. Its translation is CAIRKGTSGNTGELFF. The V gene is TRBV10-3, the J gene TRBJ2-2, with 11 bases matching TRBD2. The CDR3 totals 16 residues. Trimming removed 8 bases from V and 2 bases from J; junction bases left unmatched: 7. Germline CDR1 and CDR2: ENHRY and SYGVKD.

The gene calls are TRBV9 and TRBJ1-2; TRBD1 matches at 10 bases. The germline CDR1 and CDR2 sequences are SGDLS and YYNGEE. The CDR3 spans 15 residues. With 2 bases clipped from V and 1 base from J, the junction kept 2 bases outside the gene matches. The CDR3 DNA reads TGTGCCAGCAGCGTCCGGGACAGGGGTAACTATGGCTACACCTTC. Translating it yields CASSVRDRGNYGYTF.

This rearrangement joins TRBV3-1 (or the pseudogene TRBV3-2) to TRBJ2-1; 7 bases map to TRBD1. The V segment lost 0 bases and the J segment 8 bases; nucleotides outside the gene matches: 13. This CDR3 has 17 residues. From germline, CDR1 is LGHDT and CDR2 YNNKEL (reference sequence). The CDR3 region is CASSQDWLWDSGHEQFF. The CDR3, as DNA: TGTGCCAGCAGCCAAGATTGGTTATGGGACAGTGGGCATGAGCAGTTCTTC.

The genes are TRBV7-2 and TRBJ2-5; a weak D match, TRBD2 (6 bases). This CDR3 has 13 residues. The germline V gene encodes CDR1 SGHTA and CDR2 FQGNSA. The V and J ends lost 4 bases and 4 bases respectively, with 10 bases between them. The CDR3 DNA reads TGTGCCAGCAGCTCGGGACTGAGAGAGACCCAGTACTTC. As protein: CASSSGLRETQYF.

This sequence joins TRBV5-4 and TRBJ2-1, with 9 nucleotides matching TRBD2. The CDR3 runs 16 residues. Per germline, CDR1 SGHNT and CDR2 YYREEE (reference sequence). V gave up 4 bases and J gave up 6 bases; unmatched junction bases: 11. The CDR3 sequence: CASSPSPSGTVNEQFF. CDR3 in DNA: TGTGCCAGCAGCCCGTCCCCTAGCGGGACCGTCAATGAGCAGTTCTTC.

The gene calls are TRBV30 and TRBJ1-2, with 7 bases fitting TRBD1. Losses at the gene ends were 2 bases for V and 1 base for J; bases not matched to a gene: 7. Per the germline V gene, CDR1 is GTSNPN and CDR2 is SVGIG (reference sequence). CDR3 size: 15 residues. This chain's CDR3 is CAWSSRNRGNYGYTF. Written as DNA, the CDR3 is TGTGCCTGGAGTTCTAGAAACAGGGGTAACTATGGCTACACCTTC. The variable domain in full, with the rest retrieved from reference TRBV30 and TRBJ1-2, is SQTIHQWPATLVQPVGSPLSLECTVEGTSNPNLYWYRQAAGRGLQLLFYSVGIGQISSEVPQNLSASRPQDRQFILSSKKLLLSDSGFYLCAWSSRNRGNYGYTFGSGTRLTVV.

The rearrangement joins TRBV9 to TRBJ1-3; no reliable D call. The ends were cut back, 0 bases at V and 0 bases at J, with 13 bases in the middle. From germline, CDR1 is SGDLS and CDR2 YYNGEE. The CDR3 has 17 residues. The CDR3 sequence is CASSVGDYRDSGNTIYF. The CDR3 region has the DNA TGTGCCAGCAGCGTAGGAGACTACAGAGACTCTGGAAACACCATATATTTT.

The chain uses TRBV24-1 and TRBJ2-3, with 7 bases matching TRBD2. CDR3 length: 15 residues. V lost 4 bases, J lost 1 base, and 4 bases stayed unmatched. Per the germline V gene, CDR1 is KGHDR and CDR2 is SFDVKD. Here the CDR3 DNA reads TGTGCCACCAGTGAAGTACGGGGGGGCACAGATACGCAGTATTTT. Protein product: CATSEVRGGTDTQYF.